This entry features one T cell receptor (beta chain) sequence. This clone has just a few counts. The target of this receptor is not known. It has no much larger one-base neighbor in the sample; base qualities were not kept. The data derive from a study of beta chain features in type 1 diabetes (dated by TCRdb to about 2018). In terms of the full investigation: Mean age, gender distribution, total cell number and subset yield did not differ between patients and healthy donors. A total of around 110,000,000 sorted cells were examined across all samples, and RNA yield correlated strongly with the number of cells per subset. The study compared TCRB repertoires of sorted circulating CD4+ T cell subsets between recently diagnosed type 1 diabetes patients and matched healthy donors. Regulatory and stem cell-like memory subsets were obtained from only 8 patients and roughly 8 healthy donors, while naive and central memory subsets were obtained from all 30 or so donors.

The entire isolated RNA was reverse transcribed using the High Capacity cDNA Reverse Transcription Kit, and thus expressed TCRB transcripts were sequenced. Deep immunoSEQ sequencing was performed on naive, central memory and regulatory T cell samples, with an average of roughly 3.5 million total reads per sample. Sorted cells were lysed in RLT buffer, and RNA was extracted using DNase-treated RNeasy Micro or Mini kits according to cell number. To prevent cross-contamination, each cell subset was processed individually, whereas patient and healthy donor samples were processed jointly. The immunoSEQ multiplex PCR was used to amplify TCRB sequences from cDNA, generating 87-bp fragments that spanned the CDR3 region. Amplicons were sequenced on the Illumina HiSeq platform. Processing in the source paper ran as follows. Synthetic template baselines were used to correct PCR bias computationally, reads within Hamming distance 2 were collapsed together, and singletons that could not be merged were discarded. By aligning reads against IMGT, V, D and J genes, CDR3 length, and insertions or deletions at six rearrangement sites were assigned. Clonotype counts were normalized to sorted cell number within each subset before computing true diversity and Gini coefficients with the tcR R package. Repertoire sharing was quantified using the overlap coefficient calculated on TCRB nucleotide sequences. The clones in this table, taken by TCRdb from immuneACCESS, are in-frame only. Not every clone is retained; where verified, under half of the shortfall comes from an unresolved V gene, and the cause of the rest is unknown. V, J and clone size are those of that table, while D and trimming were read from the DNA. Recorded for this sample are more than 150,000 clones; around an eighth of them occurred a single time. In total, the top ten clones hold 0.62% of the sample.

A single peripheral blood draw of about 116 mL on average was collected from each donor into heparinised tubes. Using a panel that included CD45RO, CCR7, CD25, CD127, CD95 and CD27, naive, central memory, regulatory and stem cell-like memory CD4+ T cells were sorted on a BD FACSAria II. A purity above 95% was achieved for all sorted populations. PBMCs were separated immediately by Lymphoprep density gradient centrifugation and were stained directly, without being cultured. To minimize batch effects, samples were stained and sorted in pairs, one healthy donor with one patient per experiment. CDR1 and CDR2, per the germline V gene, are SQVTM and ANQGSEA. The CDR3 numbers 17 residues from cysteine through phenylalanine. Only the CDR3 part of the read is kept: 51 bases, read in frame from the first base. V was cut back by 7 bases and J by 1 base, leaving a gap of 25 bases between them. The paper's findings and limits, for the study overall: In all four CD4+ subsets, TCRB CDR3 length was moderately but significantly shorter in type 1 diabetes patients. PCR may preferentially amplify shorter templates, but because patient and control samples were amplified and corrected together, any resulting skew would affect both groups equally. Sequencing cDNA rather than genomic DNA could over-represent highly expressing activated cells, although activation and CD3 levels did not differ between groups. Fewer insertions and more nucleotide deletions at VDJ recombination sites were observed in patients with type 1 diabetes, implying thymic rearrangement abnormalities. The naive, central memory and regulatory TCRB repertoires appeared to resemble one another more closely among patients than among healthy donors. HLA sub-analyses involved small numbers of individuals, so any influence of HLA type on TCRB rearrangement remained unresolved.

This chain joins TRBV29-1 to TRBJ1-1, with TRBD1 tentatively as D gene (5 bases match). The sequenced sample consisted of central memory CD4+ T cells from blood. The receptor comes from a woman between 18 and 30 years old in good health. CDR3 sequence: CSGIGGRGGMWNTEAFF. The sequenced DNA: TGCAGCGGGATCGGCGGGAGGGGTGGCATGTGGAACACTGAAGCTTTCTTT.